A single sample is the source of the 31 T cell receptor beta chains below, sequenced in a study of blood T cell repertoires in COVID-19. Generated by immunoSEQ multiplex PCR, the TCRdb table keeps only in-frame clones and is missing some. The repertoire has 85,000 to 90,000 clones, 85% to 90% of them found once; the top ten carry 1.1%. The sequencing sample was made of peripheral blood. The receptors originated from a human donor in a cohort sampled during active COVID-19.

The rearrangement uses TRBV5-6 and TRBJ2-7; D perhaps matches TRBD1 (6 bases). CDR1 and CDR2 from the germline V gene are SGHDT and YYEEEE. The ends were cut back, 4 bases at V and 5 bases at J, with 25 bases in the middle. CDR3 length: 17 amino acids. CDR3 sequence (DNA): TGTGCCAGCAGCGATATGACACAGGGAGCGGATTGGGACGAGCAGTACTTC. This codes for CASSDMTQGADWDEQYF. The full variable domain, with the rest looked up from reference TRBV5-6 and TRBJ2-7, is DAGVTQSPTHLIKTRGQQVTLRCSPKSGHDTVSWYQQALGQGPQFIFQYYEEEERQRGNFPDRFSGHQFPNYSSELNVNALLLGDSALYLCASSDMTQGADWDEQYFGPGTRLTVT.

The chain has TRBV2 and TRBJ1-4, with D possibly being TRBD1 (6 bases). The V end lost 6 bases, the J end lost 5 bases, and 16 bases lay between the germline ends. The CDR3 contains 15 residues. The germline V gene encodes CDR1 SNHLY and CDR2 FYNNEI. Here the CDR3 DNA reads TGTGCCAGCAGCGAATACCGGGACAAAAATGAAAAACTGTTTTTT. Translated: CASSEYRDKNEKLFF.

V gene TRBV10-3 combines with J gene TRBJ1-2; D call uncertain. Germline V lookup: CDR1 ENHRY, CDR2 SYGVKD. V was clipped by 10 bases and J by 0 bases, with 12 bases between them. This CDR3 spans 13 amino acids. The CDR3 sequence is CATAYEANYGYTF. CDR3 nucleotide sequence: TGTGCCACCGCTTATGAGGCTAACTATGGCTACACCTTC.

V usage is TRBV9 and J usage is TRBJ2-7; tentative D call: TRBD1 (5 bases). Trimming shortened V by 0 bases and J by 7 bases, and 14 bases separated the two germline ends. Germline V CDR1 and CDR2: SGDLS, YYNGEE. CDR3 size: 14 residues. The CDR3 bases are TGTGCCAGCAGCGTAGGGGGCACGGTCAATGAGCAGTACTTC. Translation: CASSVGGTVNEQYF.

J is TRBJ2-5 and V is TRBV7-9; D uncertain. Germline values: CDR1 SEHNR, CDR2 FQNEAQ (reference sequence). CDR3 length equals 15 residues. V lost 1 base and J lost 0, with 9 bases in between. CDR3 loop: CASSLESWYQETQYF. DNA for the CDR3: TGTGCCAGCAGCTTAGAGAGTTGGTACCAAGAGACCCAGTACTTC.

V usage is TRBV3-1 (or the pseudogene TRBV3-2) and J usage is TRBJ2-1; weak D call: TRBD2 (6 bases). Germline CDR1 reads LGHDT; CDR2 reads YNNKEL (reference sequence). Between the trimmed V and J ends, which lost 3 bases and 1 base, there was a span of 7 bases. This CDR3 contains 14 residues. DNA for the CDR3: TGTGCCAGCAGCCAGGGGACTTCCTACAATGAGCAGTTCTTC. Translating it yields CASSQGTSYNEQFF.

This chain uses TRBV5-1 with TRBJ2-3; 11 nucleotides line up with TRBD1. The J segment lost 2 bases and the V segment lost 3 bases, leaving 5 bases of the junction unmatched. The CDR3 covers 16 residues. Germline CDR1 reads SGHRS; CDR2 reads YFSETQ. The CDR3: CASSSGTGGFTDTQYF. The CDR3 bases are TGCGCCAGCAGCTCCGGGACAGGGGGTTTCACAGATACGCAGTATTTT.

The chain couples TRBV5-5 to TRBJ1-4, with D perhaps matching TRBD1 (6 bases). Trimming removed 3 bases at V and 8 bases at J, with 17 bases between. CDR1 SGHKS and CDR2 YYEKEE come from the germline V gene (reference sequence). The CDR3 totals 15 residues. The CDR3 protein is CASSSNQGSGEKLFF. The CDR3 DNA follows: TGTGCCAGCAGCTCGAACCAGGGGTCGGGGGAAAAACTGTTTTTT.

V and J are TRBV12-2 and TRBJ2-1; the table names TRBD2, a call not compared with the DNA. TRBV12-2 constitutes a pseudogene. The CDR3 contains 19 residues. Here the CDR3 reads CASRLITSGRASSYNEQFF. In DNA, the CDR3 is TGTGCAAGTCGCTTAATCACTAGCGGGAGGGCTAGCTCCTACAATGAGCAGTTCTTC.

The V gene is TRBV27, the J gene TRBJ1-4; D unclear. With 5 bases removed from V and 2 bases from J, the gap between germline ends came to 9 bases. Germline V gives CDR1 MNHEY, CDR2 SMNVEV (reference sequence). CDR3 length: 14 residues. The CDR3 DNA follows: TGTGCCAGCAGTAGAACGGGGACTAATGAAAAACTGTTTTTT. Amino acid sequence: CASSRTGTNEKLFF.

The V gene is TRBV19, the J gene TRBJ2-5; 8 bases are a match to TRBD1. Germline V gene data show CDR1 as LNHDA and CDR2 as SQIVND (reference sequence). This CDR3 is 15 amino acids long. V lost 5 bases to trimming and J lost 1 base; unmatched junction nucleotides: 6. For the CDR3, the DNA is TGTGCCAGTAGTGCTTTCGGACAGGGCCAAGAGACCCAGTACTTC. Protein: CASSAFGQGQETQYF.

The chain carries TRBV15 and TRBJ1-1; D may be TRBD1 (6 bases). V was cut by 1 base and J by 1 base, with 16 bases left in between. Germline loops: CDR1 LNHNV, CDR2 YYDKDF (reference sequence). There are 17 residues in the CDR3. CDR3 coding DNA: TGTGCCACCAGCAGAGGTACAGGGACCGCTGGGAACACTGAAGCTTTCTTT. As protein: CATSRGTGTAGNTEAFF.

V and J are TRBV4-1 and TRBJ2-3; 9 bases align to TRBD2. J gave up 6 bases and V 2 bases, and 6 bases lay outside the gene matches. The CDR3 is made up of 15 amino acids. The germline V gene has CDR1 MGHRA and CDR2 YSYEKL. The CDR3 here is CASSQFSGSTDTQYF. The CDR3 nucleotides are TGCGCCAGCAGCCAATTTAGCGGGAGTACGGATACGCAGTATTTT.

This sequence joins TRBV28 and TRBJ1-2; D is perhaps TRBD1 (5 bases). V lost 3 bases and J lost 0, with 17 bases in between. Germline V gene data show CDR1 as MDHEN and CDR2 as SYDVKM. The CDR3 has 17 amino acids. CDR3 DNA sequence: TGTGCCAGCAGTTTTGGGGCAGGGTTTTTAGCTAACTATGGCTACACCTTC. It yields the protein CASSFGAGFLANYGYTF.

This chain links TRBV4-2 with TRBJ2-7; 11 bases align to TRBD2. Germline CDR1 LGHNA, CDR2 YNFKEQ. The CDR3 loop spans 15 amino acids. J was trimmed by 3 bases and V by 3 bases; bases with no gene match: 4. The CDR3 bases are TGTGCCAGCAGCCAGACGACTAGCGGGAACTACGAGCAGTACTTC. This gives the protein CASSQTTSGNYEQYF.

The J gene is TRBJ2-5, the V gene TRBV11-2; 10 bases are a match to TRBD2. CDR3 length: 15 residues. From germline, CDR1 is SGHAT and CDR2 FQNNGV. With 3 bases clipped from V and 5 bases from J, the junction kept 6 bases outside the gene matches. Here the CDR3 DNA reads TGTGCCAGCAGCTTCTCTCTAGCGGGAGTGGAGACCCAGTACTTC. It yields the protein CASSFSLAGVETQYF.

The chain has TRBV11-2 and TRBJ2-1, with 9 bases identical to TRBD2. CDR3 length: 14 residues. CDR1 is SGHAT and CDR2 is FQNNGV in the germline V gene. With 5 bases clipped from V and 7 bases from J, the junction kept 6 bases outside the gene matches. CDR3 loop: CASSMGLAENEQFF. In DNA, the CDR3 is TGTGCCAGCAGCATGGGACTAGCCGAGAATGAGCAGTTCTTC.

The gene calls are TRBV9 and TRBJ2-7, with D possibly matching TRBD1 (6 bases). V dropped 3 bases and J dropped 12 bases, with 13 bases sitting between them. CDR1 and CDR2 (germline): SGDLS, YYNGEE. CDR3 length equals 11 residues. The CDR3 protein is CASSAQGILYF. The CDR3 region has the DNA TGTGCCAGCAGCGCACAGGGAATCCTGTACTTC.

Points on this clone: Different DNA sequences within this sample yield the same CDR3. This chain connects TRBV11-3 to TRBJ2-1; tentatively, D is TRBD2 (6 bases). Trimming stripped 1 base from V and 10 bases from J, with 23 bases between. CDR3 length equals 17 residues. The germline V gene has CDR1 SGHNT and CDR2 YENEEA. This CDR3 is CASSLGVAEGREKEQFF. The CDR3 region has the DNA TGTGCCAGCAGCTTAGGCGTCGCCGAGGGGCGGGAAAAAGAGCAGTTCTTC.

J is TRBJ1-1 and V is TRBV11-2; 7 bases map to TRBD1. The CDR3 loop spans 14 amino acids. Trimming took 7 bases from V and 11 from J; bases not matched to a gene: 16. CDR1 is SGHAT, CDR2 FQNNGV, per germline. As DNA, the CDR3 is TGTGCCAGCATTCCCGTCATTCAGGACAGGATCGCTTTCTTT. Its translation: CASIPVIQDRIAFF.

The V call is TRBV7-9, the J call TRBJ2-5; 11 bases agree with TRBD2. V lost 5 bases to trimming and J lost 1 base; unmatched junction nucleotides: 9. The CDR3 spans 17 residues. CDR1 and CDR2 from the germline V gene are SEHNR and FQNEAQ (reference sequence). This CDR3 is CASSPPLAGGLQETQYF. The DNA of the CDR3 is TGTGCCAGCAGCCCTCCTCTAGCGGGAGGCCTCCAAGAGACCCAGTACTTC.

This clone was picked up a small number of times. Written as DNA, the CDR3 is TGTGCCAGCTCACCACCACTAGCGGTGGGCGAGCAGTACTTC. It codes for CASSPPLAVGEQYF. The chain employs TRBV18 and TRBJ2-7; 8 bases line up with TRBD2. The J segment lost 6 bases and the V segment lost 0 bases, leaving 4 bases of the junction unmatched. Germline V lookup: CDR1 KGHSH, CDR2 LQKENI. The CDR3 contains 14 residues.

The chain recombines TRBV5-4 with TRBJ2-7, with 12 positions matching TRBD2. The V gene end was trimmed by 3 bases and the J gene end by 7 bases; junction bases not matched to a gene: 8. CDR1 and CDR2 from the germline V gene are SGHNT and YYREEE (reference sequence). This CDR3 is built from 15 residues. The CDR3 DNA follows: TGTGCCAGCAGCTCCTTGACTAGCGGGAGTGGGGAGCAGTACTTC. This gives the protein CASSSLTSGSGEQYF.

The V gene is TRBV10-2, the J gene TRBJ2-7; TRBD2 aligns across 10 bases. This CDR3 comprises 16 residues. Germline V gives CDR1 WSHSY, CDR2 SAAADI. The junction had 8 bases not matched to a gene; V was cut back by 5 bases and J by 1 base. This CDR3 is CASSKAEREGSYEQYF. For the CDR3, the DNA is TGCGCCAGCAGTAAGGCTGAGCGGGAGGGGTCCTACGAGCAGTACTTC.

The J gene is TRBJ1-6, the V gene TRBV2; D is ambiguous. V lost 8 bases, J lost 10 bases, and 15 bases lay in between. The CDR3 totals 13 residues. Germline CDR1 reads SNHLY; CDR2 reads FYNNEI. The CDR3 loop is CASHSTGRSPLHF. As DNA, the CDR3 is TGTGCCAGCCATTCAACGGGTCGCTCACCCCTCCACTTT.

The V gene is TRBV5-6, the J gene TRBJ2-7; 7 bases fit TRBD1. There are 13 residues in the CDR3. Germline loops: CDR1 SGHDT, CDR2 YYEEEE. V lost 4 bases and J lost 4; bases outside the gene matches: 5. The CDR3 reads CASSQGTAYEQYF. CDR3 bases: TGTGCCAGCAGCCAGGGGACAGCTTACGAGCAGTACTTC.

The chain uses TRBV24-1 and TRBJ1-1; a weak D match, TRBD1 (5 bases). This CDR3 contains 15 residues. Trimming stripped 4 bases from V and 3 bases from J, with 14 bases between. The germline gives CDR1 KGHDR, CDR2 SFDVKD. For the CDR3, the DNA is TGTGCCACCAGTGACGCAGGGTCGGGTGACACTGAAGCTTTCTTT. The encoded protein is CATSDAGSGDTEAFF.

This chain links TRBV6-1 with TRBJ2-7, with 10 bases lining up with TRBD1. V shed 4 bases and J 1 base; nucleotides not matched to a gene: 19. Germline V lookup: CDR1 MNHNS, CDR2 SASEGT. The CDR3 runs 20 residues. DNA for the CDR3: TGTGCCAGCAGTGCACGATCCCCGGGACAGGGGAGCGGGAAGTCCTACGAGCAGTACTTC. It encodes CASSARSPGQGSGKSYEQYF.

This clone was picked up a small number of times. The V gene is TRBV15, the J gene TRBJ2-1; 10 bases fit TRBD2. Germline V CDR1 and CDR2: LNHNV, YYDKDF (reference sequence). The CDR3 has 17 amino acids. Trimming took 1 base from V and 8 from J; bases not matched to a gene: 11. DNA for the CDR3: TGTGCCACCAGCAGAGCAGTGGCTAGCGGGAGAGCCCATGAGCAGTTCTTC. It yields the protein CATSRAVASGRAHEQFF.

The CDR3 sequence: CASSPSSGGLDEKLFF. In DNA form, the CDR3 reads TGTGCCAGCAGCCCTAGTAGCGGGGGTTTGGATGAAAAACTGTTTTTT. The chain has TRBV9 and TRBJ1-4; D may be TRBD1 (5 bases). Germline CDR1 is SGDLS and CDR2 is YYNGEE. Trimming stripped 4 bases from V and 6 bases from J, with 19 bases between. This CDR3 has 16 amino acids.

V is TRBV7-9 and J is TRBJ2-5, with D maybe TRBD1 (6 bases). The CDR3 is made up of 15 amino acids. The germline V gene has CDR1 SEHNR and CDR2 FQNEAQ (reference sequence). Trimming left V 5 bases short and J 2 bases short, with 15 bases between. CDR3 nucleotide sequence: TGTGCCAGCAGCAGCCTCGGACAGCTTCAAGAGACCCAGTACTTC. Protein: CASSSLGQLQETQYF.